The clone carrying this T cell receptor (beta chain) occurred many times. Antigen unknown. The sample is drawn from a study of T-cell memory formation after mild COVID-19. Study overall: The two donors had largely donor-specific TCR clusters. General study results and limits: Second-wave clones with a day 37 peak had unconfirmed SARS-CoV-2 specificity.

CDR1 is SGHAT and CDR2 is FQNNGV in the germline V gene. V lost 2 bases to trimming and J lost 3 bases; unmatched junction nucleotides: 8. The CDR3 is 16 amino acids. The TCR alpha and TCR beta cDNA libraries, bearing sample barcodes and UMIs, were generated by 5'RACE using constant-segment primers. TCRdb re-called the 5' RACE reads through MiXCR, storing one row per CDR3 protein. Seen here are 85,000 to 120,000 distinct CDR3 sequences, around 12% observed once, and the top ten hold around 27%. Material for sequencing was PBMCs or a T cell subset sorted from them (not recorded which). This TCR derives from an adult woman who had mild COVID-19 (a few samples of this study predate the infection). Cell type and time point are not known. V gene TRBV11-2 combines with J gene TRBJ2-5, with 8 bases that match TRBD2. The CDR3 spells CASSLFGSGGEETQYF. CDR3 coding DNA: TGTGCCAGCAGCTTATTCGGGTCGGGAGGGGAAGAGACCCAGTACTTC.